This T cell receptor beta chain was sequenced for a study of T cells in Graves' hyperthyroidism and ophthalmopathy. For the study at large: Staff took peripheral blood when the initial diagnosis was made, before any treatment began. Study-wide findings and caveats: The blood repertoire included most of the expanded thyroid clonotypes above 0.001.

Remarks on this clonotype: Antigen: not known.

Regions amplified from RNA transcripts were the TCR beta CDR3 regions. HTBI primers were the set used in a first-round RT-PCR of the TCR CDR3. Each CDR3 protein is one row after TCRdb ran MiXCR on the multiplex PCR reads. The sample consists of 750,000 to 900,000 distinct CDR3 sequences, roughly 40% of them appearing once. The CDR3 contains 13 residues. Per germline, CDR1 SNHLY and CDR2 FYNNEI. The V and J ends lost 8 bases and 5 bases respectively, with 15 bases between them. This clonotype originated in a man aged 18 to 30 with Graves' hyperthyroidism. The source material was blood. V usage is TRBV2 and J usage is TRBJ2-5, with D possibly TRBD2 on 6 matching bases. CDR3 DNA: TGTGCCAGCGTTCGTGGGGGGAGGGAGACCCAGTACTTC. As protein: CASVRGGRETQYF.